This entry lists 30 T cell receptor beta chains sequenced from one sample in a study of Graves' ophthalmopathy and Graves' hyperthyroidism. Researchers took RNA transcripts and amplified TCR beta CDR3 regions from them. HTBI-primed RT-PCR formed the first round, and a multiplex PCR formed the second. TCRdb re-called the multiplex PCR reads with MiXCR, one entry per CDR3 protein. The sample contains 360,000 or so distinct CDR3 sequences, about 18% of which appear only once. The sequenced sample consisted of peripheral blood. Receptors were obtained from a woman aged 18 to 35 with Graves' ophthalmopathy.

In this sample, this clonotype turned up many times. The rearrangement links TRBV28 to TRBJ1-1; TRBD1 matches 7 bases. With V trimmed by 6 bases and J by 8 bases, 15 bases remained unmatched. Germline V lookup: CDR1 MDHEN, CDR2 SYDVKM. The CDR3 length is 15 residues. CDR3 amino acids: CASRKAGTVSPEAFF. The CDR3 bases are TGTGCCAGCAGAAAGGCCGGGACAGTTTCACCCGAAGCTTTCTTT.

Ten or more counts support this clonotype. As DNA, the CDR3 is TGTGCCAGCACCCCTGAGACATCTTACGAGCAGTACTTC. Its protein is CASTPETSYEQYF. The chain links TRBV6-4 to TRBJ2-7; D unresolved. V lost 7 bases, J lost 4 bases, and 14 bases lay in between. The CDR3 has 13 residues. The germline V gene has CDR1 MRHNA and CDR2 SNTAGT.

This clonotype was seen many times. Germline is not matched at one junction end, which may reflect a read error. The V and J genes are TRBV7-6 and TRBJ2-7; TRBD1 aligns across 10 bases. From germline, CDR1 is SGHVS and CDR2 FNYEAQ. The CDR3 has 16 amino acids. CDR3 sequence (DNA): TGTGCCGGCAGCGCCCCCGGGACAGGGGACTCCTACGAGCAGTACTTC. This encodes CAGSAPGTGDSYEQYF. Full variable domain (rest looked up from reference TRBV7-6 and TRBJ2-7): GAGVSQSPRYKVTKRGQDVALRCDPISGHVSLYWYRQALGQGPEFLTYFNYEAQQDKSGLPNDRFSAERPEGSISTLTIQRTEQRDSAMYRCAGSAPGTGDSYEQYFGPGTRLTVT.

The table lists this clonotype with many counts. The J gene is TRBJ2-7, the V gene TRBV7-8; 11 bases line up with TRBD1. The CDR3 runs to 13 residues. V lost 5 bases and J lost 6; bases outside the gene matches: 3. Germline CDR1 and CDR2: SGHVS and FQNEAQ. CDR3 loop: CASSAGTGGEQYF. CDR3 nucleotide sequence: TGTGCCAGCAGCGCGGGGACAGGGGGCGAGCAGTACTTC.

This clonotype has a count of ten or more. This chain's CDR3 is CASSLRRIEMAYEQYF. DNA of the CDR3: TGTGCCAGCAGCTTAAGGCGTATAGAAATGGCCTACGAGCAGTACTTC. The genes are TRBV11-2 and TRBJ2-7; unclear D gene. The germline gives CDR1 SGHAT, CDR2 FQNNGV. The V end lost 2 bases, the J end lost 2 bases, and 16 bases lay between the germline ends. This CDR3 has 16 residues.

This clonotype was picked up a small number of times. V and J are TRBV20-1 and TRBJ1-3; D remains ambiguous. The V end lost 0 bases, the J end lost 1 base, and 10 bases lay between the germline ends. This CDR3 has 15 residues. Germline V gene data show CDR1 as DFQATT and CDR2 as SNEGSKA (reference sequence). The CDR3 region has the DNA TGCAGTGCTAGAGATGTGACGGCTTCTGGAAACACCATATATTTT. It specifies CSARDVTASGNTIYF.

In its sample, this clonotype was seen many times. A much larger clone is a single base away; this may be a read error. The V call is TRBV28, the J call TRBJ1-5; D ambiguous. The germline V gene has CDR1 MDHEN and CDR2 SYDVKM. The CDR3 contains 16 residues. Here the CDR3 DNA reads TGTGCCAGCAGCTCACCTCCCCAATGGAGCAATCAGCCCCAGCGTTTT. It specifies CASSSPPQWSNQPQRF.

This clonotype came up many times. CDR3 nucleotide sequence: TGTGCCAGCAGCCCCGGCTCAGCGGGAGGACTCTACGAGCAGTACTTC. The encoded protein is CASSPGSAGGLYEQYF. This chain joins TRBV11-2 and TRBJ2-7, with 9 bases that match TRBD2. V gave up 5 bases and J gave up 3 bases; unmatched junction bases: 11. The CDR3 contains 16 residues. CDR1 and CDR2 from the germline V gene are SGHAT and FQNNGV.

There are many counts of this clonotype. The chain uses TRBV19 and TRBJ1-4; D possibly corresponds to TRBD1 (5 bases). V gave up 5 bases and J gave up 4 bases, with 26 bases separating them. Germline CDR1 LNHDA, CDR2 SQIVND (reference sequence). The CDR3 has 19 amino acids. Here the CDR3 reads CASSESKPGLSIFNEKLFF. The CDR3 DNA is TGTGCCAGTAGTGAATCCAAGCCGGGACTTAGTATTTTTAATGAAAAACTGTTTTTT.

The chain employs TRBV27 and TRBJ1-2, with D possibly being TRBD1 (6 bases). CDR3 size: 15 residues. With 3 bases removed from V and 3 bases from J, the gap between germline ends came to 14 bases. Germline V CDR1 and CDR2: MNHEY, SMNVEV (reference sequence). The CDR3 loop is CASSFSGGGDYGYTF. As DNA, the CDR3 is TGTGCCAGCAGTTTTTCGGGGGGCGGCGACTATGGCTACACCTTC.

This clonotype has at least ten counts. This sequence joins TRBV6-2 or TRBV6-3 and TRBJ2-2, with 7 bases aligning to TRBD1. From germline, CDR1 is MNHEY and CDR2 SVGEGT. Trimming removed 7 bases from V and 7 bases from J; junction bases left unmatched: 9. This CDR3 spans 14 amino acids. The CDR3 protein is CASTETGTVGELFF. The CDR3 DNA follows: TGTGCCAGCACCGAGACAGGGACGGTCGGGGAGCTGTTTTTT.

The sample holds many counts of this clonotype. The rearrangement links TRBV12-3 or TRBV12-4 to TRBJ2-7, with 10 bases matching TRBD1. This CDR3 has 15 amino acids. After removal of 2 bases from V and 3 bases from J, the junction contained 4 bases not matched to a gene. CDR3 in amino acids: CASSLSGQGDYEQYF. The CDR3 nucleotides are TGTGCCAGCAGTTTATCTGGACAGGGGGACTACGAGCAGTACTTC.

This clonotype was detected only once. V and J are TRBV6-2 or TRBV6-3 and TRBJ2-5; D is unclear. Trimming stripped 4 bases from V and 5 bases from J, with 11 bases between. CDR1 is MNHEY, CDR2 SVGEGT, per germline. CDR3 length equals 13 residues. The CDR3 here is CASSFPLGETQYF. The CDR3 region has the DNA TGTGCCAGCAGTTTCCCCCTGGGGGAGACCCAGTACTTC.

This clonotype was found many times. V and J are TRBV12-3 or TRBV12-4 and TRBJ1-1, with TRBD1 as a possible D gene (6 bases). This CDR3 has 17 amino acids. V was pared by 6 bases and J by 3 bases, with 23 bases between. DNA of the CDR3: TGTGCCAGCAGACCTAGGGGGGGGCCCCGGATGGACACTGAAGCTTTCTTT. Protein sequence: CASRPRGGPRMDTEAFF.

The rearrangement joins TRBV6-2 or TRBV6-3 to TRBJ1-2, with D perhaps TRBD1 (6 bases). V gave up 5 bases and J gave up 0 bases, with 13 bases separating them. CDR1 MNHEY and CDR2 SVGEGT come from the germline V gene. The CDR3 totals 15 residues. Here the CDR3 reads CASSPRRQANYGYTF. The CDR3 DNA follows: TGTGCCAGCAGTCCCCGGCGACAGGCTAACTATGGCTACACCTTC.

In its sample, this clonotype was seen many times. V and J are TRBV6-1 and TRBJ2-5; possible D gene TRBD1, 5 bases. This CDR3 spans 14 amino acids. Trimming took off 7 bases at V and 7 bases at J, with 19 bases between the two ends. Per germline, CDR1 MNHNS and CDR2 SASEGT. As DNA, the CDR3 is TGTGCCAGCACCCCGAAGGGGCCCCGAAGGACCCAGTACTTC. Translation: CASTPKGPRRTQYF.

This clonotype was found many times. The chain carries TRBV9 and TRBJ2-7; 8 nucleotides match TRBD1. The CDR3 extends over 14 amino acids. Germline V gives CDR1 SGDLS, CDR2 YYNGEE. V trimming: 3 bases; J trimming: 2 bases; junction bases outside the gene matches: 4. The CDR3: CASSATGDTYEQYF. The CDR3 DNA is TGTGCCAGCAGCGCGACAGGGGATACCTACGAGCAGTACTTC.

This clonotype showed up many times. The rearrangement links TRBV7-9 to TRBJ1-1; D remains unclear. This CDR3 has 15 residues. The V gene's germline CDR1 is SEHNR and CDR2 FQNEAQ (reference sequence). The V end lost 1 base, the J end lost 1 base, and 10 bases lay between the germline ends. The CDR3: CASSLESASNTEAFF. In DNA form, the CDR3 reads TGTGCCAGCAGCTTAGAATCGGCATCGAACACTGAAGCTTTCTTT.

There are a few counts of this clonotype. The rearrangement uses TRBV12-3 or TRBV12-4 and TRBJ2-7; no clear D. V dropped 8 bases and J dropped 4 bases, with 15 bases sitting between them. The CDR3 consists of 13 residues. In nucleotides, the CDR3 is TGTGCCAGCCGCCCGAGTGGGGTGTACGAGCAGTACTTC. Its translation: CASRPSGVYEQYF.

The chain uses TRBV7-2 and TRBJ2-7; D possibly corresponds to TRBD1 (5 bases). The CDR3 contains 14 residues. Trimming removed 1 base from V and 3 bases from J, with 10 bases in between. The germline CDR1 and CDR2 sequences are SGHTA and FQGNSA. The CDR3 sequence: CASSLGGTYYEQYF. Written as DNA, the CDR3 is TGTGCCAGCAGCTTAGGGGGCACCTACTACGAGCAGTACTTC.

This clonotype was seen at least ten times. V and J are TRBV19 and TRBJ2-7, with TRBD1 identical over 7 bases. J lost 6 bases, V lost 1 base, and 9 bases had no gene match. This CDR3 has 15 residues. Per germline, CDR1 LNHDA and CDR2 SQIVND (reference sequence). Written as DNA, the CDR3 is TGTGCCAGTAGTATAGTGCCCTCGGGACAGCTCGAGCAGTACTTC. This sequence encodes CASSIVPSGQLEQYF.

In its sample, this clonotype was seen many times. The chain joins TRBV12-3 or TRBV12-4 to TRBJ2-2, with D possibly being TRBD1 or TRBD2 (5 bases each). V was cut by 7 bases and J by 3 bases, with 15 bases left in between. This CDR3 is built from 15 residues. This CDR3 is CASNPMQGHTGELFF. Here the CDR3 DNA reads TGTGCCAGCAACCCCATGCAGGGACACACCGGGGAGCTGTTTTTT.

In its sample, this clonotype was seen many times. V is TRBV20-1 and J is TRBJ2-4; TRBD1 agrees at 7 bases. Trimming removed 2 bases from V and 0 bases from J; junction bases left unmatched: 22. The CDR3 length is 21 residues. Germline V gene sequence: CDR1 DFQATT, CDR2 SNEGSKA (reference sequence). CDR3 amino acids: CSARPPWGQPRLTLAKNIQYF. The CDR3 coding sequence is TGCAGTGCTAGACCCCCGTGGGGACAGCCGCGACTCACTTTAGCCAAAAACATTCAGTACTTC.

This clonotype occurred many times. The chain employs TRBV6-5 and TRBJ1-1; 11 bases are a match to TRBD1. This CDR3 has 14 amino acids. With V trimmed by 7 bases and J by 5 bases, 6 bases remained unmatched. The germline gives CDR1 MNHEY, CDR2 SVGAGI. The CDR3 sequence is CASIPDRGRTEAFF. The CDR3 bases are TGTGCCAGCATCCCGGACAGGGGGCGAACTGAAGCTTTCTTT.

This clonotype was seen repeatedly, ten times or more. The CDR3 here is CASSWGGLNTGELFF. CDR3 nucleotide sequence: TGTGCCAGCAGCTGGGGGGGGCTGAACACCGGGGAGCTGTTTTTT. V is TRBV28 and J is TRBJ2-2; possible D gene TRBD2, 7 bases. This CDR3 region has 15 residues. Deletions cut 6 bases from V and 1 base from J, with 12 bases between. Germline V lookup: CDR1 MDHEN, CDR2 SYDVKM.

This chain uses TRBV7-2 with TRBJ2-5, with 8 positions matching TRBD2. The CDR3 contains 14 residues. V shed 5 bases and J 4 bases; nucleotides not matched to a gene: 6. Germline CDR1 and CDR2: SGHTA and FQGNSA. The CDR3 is CASSNRLAGETQYF. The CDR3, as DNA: TGTGCCAGCAGCAACAGGCTAGCGGGAGAGACCCAGTACTTC. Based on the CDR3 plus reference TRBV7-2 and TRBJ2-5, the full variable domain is GAGVSQSPSNKVTEKGKDVELRCDPISGHTALYWYRQSLGQGLEFLIYFQGNSAPDKSGLPSDRFSAERTGGSVSTLTIQRTQQEDSAVYLCASSNRLAGETQYFGPGTRLLVL.

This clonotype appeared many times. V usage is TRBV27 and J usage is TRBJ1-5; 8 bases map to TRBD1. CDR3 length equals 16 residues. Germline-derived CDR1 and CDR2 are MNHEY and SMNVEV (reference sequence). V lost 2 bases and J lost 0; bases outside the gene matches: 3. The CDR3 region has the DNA TGTGCCAGCAGTTTACGACAGGGGTATAGCAATCAGCCCCAGCATTTT. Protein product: CASSLRQGYSNQPQHF.

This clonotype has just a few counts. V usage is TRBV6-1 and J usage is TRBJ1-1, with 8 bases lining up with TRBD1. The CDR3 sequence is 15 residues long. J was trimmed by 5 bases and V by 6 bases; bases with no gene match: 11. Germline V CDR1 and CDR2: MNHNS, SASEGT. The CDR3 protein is CASSRRQGFGTEAFF. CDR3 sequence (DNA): TGTGCCAGCAGCCGCCGACAGGGGTTTGGTACTGAAGCTTTCTTT.

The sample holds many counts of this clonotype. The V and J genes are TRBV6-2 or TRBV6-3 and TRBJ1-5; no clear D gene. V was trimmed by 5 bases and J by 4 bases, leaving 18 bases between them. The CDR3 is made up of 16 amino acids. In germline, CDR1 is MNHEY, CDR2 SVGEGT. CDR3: CASSPLVALPNQPQHF. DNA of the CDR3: TGTGCCAGCAGTCCCCTGGTAGCACTTCCAAATCAGCCCCAGCATTTT.

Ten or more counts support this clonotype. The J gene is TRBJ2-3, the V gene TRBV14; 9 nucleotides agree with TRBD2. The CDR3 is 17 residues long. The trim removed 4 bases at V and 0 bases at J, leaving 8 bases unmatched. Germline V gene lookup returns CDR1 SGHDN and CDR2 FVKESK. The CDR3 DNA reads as TGTGCCAGCAGCCTCCTGACTAGCGGATTAAGCACAGATACGCAGTATTTT. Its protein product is CASSLLTSGLSTDTQYF. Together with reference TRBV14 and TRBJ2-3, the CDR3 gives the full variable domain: EAGVTQFPSHSVIEKGQTVTLRCDPISGHDNLYWYRRVMGKEIKFLLHFVKESKQDESGMPNNRFLAERTGGTYSTLKVQPAELEDSGVYFCASSLLTSGLSTDTQYFGPGTRLTVL.